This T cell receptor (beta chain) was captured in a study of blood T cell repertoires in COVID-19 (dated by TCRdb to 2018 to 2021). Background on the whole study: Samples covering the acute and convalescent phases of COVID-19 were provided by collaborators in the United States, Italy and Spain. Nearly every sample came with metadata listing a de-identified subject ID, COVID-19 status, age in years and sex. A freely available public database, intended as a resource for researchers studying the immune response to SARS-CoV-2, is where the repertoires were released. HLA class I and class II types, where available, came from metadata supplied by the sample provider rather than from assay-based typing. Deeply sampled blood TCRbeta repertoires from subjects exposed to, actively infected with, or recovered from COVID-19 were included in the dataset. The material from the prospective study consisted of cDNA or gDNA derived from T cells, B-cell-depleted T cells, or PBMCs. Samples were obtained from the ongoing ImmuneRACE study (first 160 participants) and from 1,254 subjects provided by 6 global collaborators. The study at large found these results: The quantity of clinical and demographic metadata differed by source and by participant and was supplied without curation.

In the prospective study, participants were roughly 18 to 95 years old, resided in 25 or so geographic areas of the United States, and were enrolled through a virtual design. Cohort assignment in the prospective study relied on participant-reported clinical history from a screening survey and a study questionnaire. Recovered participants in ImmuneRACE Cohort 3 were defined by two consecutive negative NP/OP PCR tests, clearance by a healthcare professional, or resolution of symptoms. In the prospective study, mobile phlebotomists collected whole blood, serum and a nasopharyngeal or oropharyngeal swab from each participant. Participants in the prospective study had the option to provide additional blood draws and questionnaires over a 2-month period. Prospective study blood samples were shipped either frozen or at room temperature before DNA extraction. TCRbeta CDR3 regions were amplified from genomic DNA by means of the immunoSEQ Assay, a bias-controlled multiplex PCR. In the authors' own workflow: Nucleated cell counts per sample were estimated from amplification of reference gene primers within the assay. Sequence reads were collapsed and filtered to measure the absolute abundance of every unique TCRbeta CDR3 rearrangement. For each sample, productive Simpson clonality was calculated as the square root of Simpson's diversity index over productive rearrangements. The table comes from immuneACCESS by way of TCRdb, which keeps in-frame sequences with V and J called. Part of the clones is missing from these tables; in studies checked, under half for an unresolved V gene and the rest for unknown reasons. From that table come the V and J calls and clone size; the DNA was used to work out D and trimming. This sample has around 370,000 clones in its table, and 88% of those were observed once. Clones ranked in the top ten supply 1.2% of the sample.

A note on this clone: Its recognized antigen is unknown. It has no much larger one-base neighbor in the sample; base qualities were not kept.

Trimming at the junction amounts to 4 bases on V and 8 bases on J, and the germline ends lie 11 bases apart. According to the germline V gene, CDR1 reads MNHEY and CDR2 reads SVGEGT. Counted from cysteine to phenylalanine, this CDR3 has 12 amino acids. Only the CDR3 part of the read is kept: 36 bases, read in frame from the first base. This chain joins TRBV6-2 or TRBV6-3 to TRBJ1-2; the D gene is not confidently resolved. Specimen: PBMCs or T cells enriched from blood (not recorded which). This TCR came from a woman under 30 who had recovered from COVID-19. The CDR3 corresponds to CASSSPSWGYTF. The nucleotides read TGTGCCAGCAGTTCGCCTAGTTGGGGCTACACCTTC.